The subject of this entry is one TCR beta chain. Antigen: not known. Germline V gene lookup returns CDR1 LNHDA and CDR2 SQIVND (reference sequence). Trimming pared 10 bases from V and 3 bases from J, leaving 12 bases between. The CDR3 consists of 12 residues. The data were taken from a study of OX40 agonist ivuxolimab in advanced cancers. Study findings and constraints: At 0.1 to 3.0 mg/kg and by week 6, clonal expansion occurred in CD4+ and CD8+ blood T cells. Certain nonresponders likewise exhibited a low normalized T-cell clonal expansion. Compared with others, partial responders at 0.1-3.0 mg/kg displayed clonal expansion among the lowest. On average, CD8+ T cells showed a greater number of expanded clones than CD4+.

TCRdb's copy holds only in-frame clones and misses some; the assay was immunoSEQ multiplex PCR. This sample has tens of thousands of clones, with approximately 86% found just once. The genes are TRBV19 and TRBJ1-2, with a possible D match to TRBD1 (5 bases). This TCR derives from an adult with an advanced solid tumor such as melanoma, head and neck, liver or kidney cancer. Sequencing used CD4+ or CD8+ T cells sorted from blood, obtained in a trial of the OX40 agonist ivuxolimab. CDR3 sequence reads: CATAGRYYGYTF. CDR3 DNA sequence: TGTGCCACCGCAGGGAGGTACTATGGCTACACCTTC.